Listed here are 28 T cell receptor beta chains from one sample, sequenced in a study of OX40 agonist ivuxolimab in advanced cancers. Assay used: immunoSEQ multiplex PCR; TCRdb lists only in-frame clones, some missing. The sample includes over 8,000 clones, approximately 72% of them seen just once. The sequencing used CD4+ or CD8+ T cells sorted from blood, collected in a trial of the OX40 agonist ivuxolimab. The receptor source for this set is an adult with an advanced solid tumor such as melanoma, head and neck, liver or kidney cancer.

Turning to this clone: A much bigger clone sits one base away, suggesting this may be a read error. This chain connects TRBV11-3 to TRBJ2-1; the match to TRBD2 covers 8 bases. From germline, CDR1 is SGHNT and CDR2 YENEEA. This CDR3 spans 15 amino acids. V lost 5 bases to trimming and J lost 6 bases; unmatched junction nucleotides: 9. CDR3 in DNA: TGTGCCAGCAGCCCAGCCGGACTAGCTGGCAATGAGCAGTTCTTC. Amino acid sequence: CASSPAGLAGNEQFF.

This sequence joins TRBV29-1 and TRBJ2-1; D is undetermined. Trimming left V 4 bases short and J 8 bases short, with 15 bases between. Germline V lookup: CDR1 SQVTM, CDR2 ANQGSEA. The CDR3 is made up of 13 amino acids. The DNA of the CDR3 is TGCAGCGTTGTTTGGCTAGGCGCCCATGAGCAGTTCTTC. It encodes CSVVWLGAHEQFF.

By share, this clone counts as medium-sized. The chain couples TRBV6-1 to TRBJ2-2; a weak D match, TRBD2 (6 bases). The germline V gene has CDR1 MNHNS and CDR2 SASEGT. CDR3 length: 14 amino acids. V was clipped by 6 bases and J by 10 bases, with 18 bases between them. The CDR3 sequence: CASSGTWAGPELFF. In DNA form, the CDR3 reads TGTGCCAGCAGCGGGACCTGGGCGGGGCCGGAGCTGTTTTTT.

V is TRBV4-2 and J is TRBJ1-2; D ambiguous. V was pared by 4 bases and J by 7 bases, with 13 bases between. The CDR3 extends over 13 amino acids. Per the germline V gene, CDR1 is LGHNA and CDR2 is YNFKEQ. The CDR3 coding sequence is TGTGCCAGCAGCCTTCCGGAAACCATTGGCTACACCTTC. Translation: CASSLPETIGYTF.

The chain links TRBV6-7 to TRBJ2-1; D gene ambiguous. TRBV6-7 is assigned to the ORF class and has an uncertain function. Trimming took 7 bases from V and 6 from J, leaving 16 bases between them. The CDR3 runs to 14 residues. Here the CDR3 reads CASTPRYGSNEQFF. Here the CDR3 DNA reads TGTGCCAGCACCCCCCGGTACGGCTCCAATGAGCAGTTCTTC.

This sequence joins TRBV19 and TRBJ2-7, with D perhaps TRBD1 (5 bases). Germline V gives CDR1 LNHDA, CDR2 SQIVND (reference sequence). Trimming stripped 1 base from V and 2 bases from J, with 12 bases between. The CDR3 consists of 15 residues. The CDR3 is CASSIADGHTYEQYF. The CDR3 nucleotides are TGTGCCAGTAGTATAGCCGACGGACATACCTACGAGCAGTACTTC.

CDR3 sequence (DNA): TGTGCCAGTAGTATCGGCAGCCGGGCGGGGGAGCAGTACTTC. It encodes CASSIGSRAGEQYF. The genes are TRBV19 and TRBJ2-7; D may be TRBD2 (6 bases). The ends were cut back, 3 bases at V and 7 bases at J, with 16 bases in the middle. The CDR3 contains 14 residues. Germline V gene sequence: CDR1 LNHDA, CDR2 SQIVND (reference sequence).

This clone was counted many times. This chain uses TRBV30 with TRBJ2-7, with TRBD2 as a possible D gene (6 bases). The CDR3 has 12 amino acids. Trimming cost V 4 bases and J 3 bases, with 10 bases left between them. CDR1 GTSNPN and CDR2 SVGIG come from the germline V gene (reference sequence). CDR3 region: CAWTPGVYEQYF. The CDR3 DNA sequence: TGTGCCTGGACCCCGGGGGTCTACGAGCAGTACTTC.

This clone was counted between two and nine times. The CDR3 here is CASSQDSAGGLGEQYF. The CDR3 DNA follows: TGTGCCAGCAGCCAAGATTCCGCGGGGGGACTGGGAGAGCAGTACTTC. V and J are TRBV11-3 and TRBJ2-7; 8 bases are shared with TRBD2. After removal of 5 bases from V and 7 bases from J, the junction contained 16 bases not matched to a gene. This CDR3 comprises 16 residues. Germline V gives CDR1 SGHNT, CDR2 YENEEA.

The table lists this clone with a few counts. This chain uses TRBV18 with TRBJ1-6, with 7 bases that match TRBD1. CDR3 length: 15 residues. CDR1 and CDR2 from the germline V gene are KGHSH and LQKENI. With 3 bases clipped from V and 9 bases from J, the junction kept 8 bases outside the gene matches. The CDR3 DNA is TGTGCCAGCTCACCCGGGGGGGACAGCGGTTCACCCCTCCACTTT. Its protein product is CASSPGGDSGSPLHF.

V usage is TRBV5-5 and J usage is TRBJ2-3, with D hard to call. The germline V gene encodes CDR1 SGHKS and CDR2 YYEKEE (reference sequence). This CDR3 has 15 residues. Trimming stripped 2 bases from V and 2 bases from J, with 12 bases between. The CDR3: CASSLVTRSTDTQYF. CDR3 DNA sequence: TGTGCCAGCAGCTTAGTAACCAGGTCCACAGATACGCAGTATTTT.

The CDR3: CASSFPGRRNQPQHF. CDR3 DNA sequence: TGTGCCAGCAGTTTTCCAGGGCGGCGCAATCAGCCCCAGCATTTT. The chain employs TRBV28 and TRBJ1-5, with a weak D call TRBD1 (5 bases). Trimming took off 3 bases at V and 2 bases at J, with 11 bases between the two ends. The germline V gene encodes CDR1 MDHEN and CDR2 SYDVKM. The CDR3 runs to 15 residues. Drawing the rest from reference TRBV28 and TRBJ1-5, the complete variable domain is DVKVTQSSRYLVKRTGEKVFLECVQDMDHENMFWYRQDPGLGLRLIYFSYDVKMKEKGDIPEGYSVSREKKERFSLILESASTNQTSMYLCASSFPGRRNQPQHFGDGTRLSIL.

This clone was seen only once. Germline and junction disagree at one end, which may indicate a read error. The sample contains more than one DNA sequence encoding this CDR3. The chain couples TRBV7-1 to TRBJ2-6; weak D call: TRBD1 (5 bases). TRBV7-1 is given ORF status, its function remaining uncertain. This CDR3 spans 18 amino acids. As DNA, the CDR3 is TGTGCCAGCAGCTGGGGAAAACGAGGACAAAGTCGGGCCAACGTCCTTACCTTC. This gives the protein CASSWGKRGQSRANVLTF.

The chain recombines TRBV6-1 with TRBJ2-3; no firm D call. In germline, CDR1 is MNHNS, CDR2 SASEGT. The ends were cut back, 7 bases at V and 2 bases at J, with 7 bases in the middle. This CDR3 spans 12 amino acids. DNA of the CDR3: TGTGCCAGCACCTACTTCACAGATACGCAGTATTTT. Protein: CASTYFTDTQYF.

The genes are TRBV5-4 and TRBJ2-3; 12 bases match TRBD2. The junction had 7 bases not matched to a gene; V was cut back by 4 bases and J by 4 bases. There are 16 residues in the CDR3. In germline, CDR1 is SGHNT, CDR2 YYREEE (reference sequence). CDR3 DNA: TGTGCCAGCAGCCAAGAAAGACTAGCGGGAGCAGATACGCAGTATTTT. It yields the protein CASSQERLAGADTQYF.

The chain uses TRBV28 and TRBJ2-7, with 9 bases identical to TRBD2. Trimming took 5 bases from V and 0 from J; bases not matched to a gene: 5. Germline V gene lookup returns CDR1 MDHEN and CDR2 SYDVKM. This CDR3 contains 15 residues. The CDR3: CASSPLAGSSYEQYF. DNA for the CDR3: TGTGCCAGCAGTCCTCTAGCGGGGAGCTCCTACGAGCAGTACTTC. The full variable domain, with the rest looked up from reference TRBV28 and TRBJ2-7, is DVKVTQSSRYLVKRTGEKVFLECVQDMDHENMFWYRQDPGLGLRLIYFSYDVKMKEKGDIPEGYSVSREKKERFSLILESASTNQTSMYLCASSPLAGSSYEQYFGPGTRLTVT.

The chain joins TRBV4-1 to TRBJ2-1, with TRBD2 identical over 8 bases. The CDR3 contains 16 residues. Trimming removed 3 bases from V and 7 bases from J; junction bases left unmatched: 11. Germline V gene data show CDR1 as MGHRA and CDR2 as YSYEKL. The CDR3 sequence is CASSQLGTSEINEQFF. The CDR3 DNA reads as TGCGCCAGCAGCCAGCTTGGGACTAGTGAAATAAATGAGCAGTTCTTC.

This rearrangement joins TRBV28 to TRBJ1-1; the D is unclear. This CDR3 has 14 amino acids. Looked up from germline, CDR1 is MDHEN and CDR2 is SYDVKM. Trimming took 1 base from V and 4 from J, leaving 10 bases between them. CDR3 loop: CASSLSGVSTEAFF. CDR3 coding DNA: TGTGCCAGCAGTTTATCCGGGGTGAGCACTGAAGCTTTCTTT.

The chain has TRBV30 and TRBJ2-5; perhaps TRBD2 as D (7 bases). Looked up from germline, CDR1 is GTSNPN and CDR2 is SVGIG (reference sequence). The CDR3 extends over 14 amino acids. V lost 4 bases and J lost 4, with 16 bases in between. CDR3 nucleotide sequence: TGTGCCTGGACCAAAGGGGGGGGCGGAGAGACCCAGTACTTC. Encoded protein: CAWTKGGGGETQYF.

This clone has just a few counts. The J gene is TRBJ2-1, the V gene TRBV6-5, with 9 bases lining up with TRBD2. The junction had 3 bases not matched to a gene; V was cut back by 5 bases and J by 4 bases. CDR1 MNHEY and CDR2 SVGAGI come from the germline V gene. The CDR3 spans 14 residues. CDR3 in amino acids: CASSQREAYNEQFF. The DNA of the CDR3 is TGTGCCAGCAGTCAGCGGGAGGCGTACAATGAGCAGTTCTTC.

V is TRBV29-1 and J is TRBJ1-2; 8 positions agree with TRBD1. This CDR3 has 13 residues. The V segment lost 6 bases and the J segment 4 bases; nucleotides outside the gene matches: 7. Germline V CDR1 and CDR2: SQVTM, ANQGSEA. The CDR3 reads CSVDREDGYGYTF. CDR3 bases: TGCAGCGTGGACAGGGAGGACGGCTATGGCTACACCTTC.

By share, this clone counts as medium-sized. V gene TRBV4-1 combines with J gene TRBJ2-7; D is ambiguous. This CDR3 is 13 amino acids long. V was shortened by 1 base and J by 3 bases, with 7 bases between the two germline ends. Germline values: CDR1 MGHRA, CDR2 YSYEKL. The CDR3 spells CASSQGISYEQYF. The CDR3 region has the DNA TGCGCCAGCAGCCAAGGAATTAGCTACGAGCAGTACTTC.

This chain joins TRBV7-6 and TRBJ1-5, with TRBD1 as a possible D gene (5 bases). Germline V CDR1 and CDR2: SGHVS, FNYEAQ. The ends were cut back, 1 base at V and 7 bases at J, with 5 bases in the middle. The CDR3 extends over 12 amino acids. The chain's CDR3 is CASSLGTQPQHF. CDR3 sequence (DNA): TGTGCCAGCAGCTTAGGGACACAGCCCCAGCATTTT.

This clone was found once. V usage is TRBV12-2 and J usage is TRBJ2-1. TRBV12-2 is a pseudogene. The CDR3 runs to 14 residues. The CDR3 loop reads CASRPLIWGNEQFF. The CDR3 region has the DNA TGTGCAAGTCGCCCCCTTATATGGGGCAATGAGCAGTTCTTC.

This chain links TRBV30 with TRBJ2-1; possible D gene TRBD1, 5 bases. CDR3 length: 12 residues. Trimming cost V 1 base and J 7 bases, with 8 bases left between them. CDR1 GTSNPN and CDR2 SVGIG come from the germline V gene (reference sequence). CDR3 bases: TGTGCCTGGAGTGGGCAGGGAAATGAGCAGTTCTTC. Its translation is CAWSGQGNEQFF. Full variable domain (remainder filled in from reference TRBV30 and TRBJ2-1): SQTIHQWPATLVQPVGSPLSLECTVEGTSNPNLYWYRQAAGRGLQLLFYSVGIGQISSEVPQNLSASRPQDRQFILSSKKLLLSDSGFYLCAWSGQGNEQFFGPGTRLTVL.

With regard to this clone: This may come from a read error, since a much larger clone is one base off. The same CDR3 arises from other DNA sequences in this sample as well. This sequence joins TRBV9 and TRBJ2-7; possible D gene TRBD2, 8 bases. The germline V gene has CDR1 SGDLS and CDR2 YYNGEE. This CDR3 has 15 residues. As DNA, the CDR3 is TGCGCCCGCAGCGGGGGTCAAGGGGGCAGGGACGAGCAGTACTTC. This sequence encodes CARSGGQGGRDEQYF.

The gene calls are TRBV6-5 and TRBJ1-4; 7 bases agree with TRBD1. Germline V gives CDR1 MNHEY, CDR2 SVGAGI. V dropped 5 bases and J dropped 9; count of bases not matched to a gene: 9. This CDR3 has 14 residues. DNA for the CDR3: TGTGCCAGCAGTGAGGTACAGGGGTTGCAAAAACTGTTTTTT. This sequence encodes CASSEVQGLQKLFF.

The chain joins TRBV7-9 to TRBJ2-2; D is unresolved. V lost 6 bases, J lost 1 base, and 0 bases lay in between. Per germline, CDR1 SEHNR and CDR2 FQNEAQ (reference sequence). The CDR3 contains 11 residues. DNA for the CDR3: TGTGCCAGCAGGAACACCGGGGAGCTGTTTTTT. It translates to CASRNTGELFF.